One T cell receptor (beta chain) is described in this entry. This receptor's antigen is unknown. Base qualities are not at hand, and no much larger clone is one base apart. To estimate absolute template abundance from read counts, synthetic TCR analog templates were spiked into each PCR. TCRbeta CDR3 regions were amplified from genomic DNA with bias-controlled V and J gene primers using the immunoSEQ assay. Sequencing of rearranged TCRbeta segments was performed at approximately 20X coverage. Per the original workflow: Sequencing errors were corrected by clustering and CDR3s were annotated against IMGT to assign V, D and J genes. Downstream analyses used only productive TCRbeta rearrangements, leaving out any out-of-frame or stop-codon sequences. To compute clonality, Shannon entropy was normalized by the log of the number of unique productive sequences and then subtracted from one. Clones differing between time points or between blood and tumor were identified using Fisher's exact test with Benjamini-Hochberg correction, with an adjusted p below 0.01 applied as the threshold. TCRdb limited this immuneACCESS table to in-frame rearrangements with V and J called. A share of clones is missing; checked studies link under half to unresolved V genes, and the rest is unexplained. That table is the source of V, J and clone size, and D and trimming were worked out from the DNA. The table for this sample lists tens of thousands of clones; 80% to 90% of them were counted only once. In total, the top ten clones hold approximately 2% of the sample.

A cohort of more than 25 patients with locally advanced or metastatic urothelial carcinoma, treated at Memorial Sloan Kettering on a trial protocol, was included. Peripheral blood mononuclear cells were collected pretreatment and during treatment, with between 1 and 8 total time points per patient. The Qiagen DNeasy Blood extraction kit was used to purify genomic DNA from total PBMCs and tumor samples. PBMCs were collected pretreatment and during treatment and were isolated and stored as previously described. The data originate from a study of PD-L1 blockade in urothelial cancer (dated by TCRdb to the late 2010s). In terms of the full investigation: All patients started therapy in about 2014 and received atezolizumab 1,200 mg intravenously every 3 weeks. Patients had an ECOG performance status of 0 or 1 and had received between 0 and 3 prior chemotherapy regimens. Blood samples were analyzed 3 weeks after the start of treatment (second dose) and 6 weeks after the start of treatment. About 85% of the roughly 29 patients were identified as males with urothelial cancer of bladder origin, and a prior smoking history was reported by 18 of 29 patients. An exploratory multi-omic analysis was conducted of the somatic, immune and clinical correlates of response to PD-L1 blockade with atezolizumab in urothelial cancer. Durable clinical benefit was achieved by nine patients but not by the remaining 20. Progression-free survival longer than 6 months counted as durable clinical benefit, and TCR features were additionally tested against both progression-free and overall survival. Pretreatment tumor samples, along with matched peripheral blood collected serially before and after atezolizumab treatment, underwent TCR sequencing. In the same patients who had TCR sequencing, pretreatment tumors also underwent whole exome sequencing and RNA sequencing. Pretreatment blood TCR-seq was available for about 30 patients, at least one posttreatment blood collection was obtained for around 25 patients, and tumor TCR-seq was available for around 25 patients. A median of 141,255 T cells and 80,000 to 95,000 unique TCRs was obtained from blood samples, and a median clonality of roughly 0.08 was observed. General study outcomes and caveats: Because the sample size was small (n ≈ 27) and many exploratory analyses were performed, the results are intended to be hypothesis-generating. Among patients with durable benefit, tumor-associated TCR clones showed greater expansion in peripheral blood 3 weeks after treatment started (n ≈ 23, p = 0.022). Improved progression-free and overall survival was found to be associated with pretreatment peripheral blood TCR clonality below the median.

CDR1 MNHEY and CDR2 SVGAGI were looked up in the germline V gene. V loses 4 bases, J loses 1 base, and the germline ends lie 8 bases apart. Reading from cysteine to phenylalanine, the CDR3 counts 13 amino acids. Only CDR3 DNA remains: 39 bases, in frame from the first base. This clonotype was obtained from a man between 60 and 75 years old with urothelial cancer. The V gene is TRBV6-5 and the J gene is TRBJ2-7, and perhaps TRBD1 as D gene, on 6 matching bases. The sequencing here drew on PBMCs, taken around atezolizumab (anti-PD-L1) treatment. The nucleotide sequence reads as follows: TGTGCCAGCAGTTCTGGGACATCCTACGAGCAGTACTTC. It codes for CASSSGTSYEQYF.